The 5 T cell receptor beta chains below come from one sample, sequenced in a study of blood T cell repertoires in COVID-19. The table came from immunoSEQ multiplex PCR; TCRdb's copy has only in-frame clones and leaves some out. The sample shows roughly 80,000 clones, about 85% of them seen only once. Sequenced material: peripheral blood. The receptors come from a man in his fifties or sixties with active or convalescent COVID-19.

This rearrangement joins TRBV7-9 to TRBJ2-1, with D unresolved. Trimming removed 4 bases from V and 6 bases from J, with 13 bases in between. The germline V gene has CDR1 SEHNR and CDR2 FQNEAQ (reference sequence). The CDR3 is 14 amino acids. The CDR3 here is CASSYSPRINEQFF. The DNA for the CDR3 is TGTGCCAGCAGCTACTCTCCAAGAATCAATGAGCAGTTCTTC.

This clone was found once. The chain is built from TRBV3-1 (or the pseudogene TRBV3-2) and TRBJ2-7, with D possibly TRBD2 on 5 matching bases. V lost 0 bases to trimming and J lost 6 bases, with 12 bases between them. The CDR3 has 14 amino acids. Germline CDR1 and CDR2: LGHDT and YNNKEL (reference sequence). The CDR3 reads CASSQDNSRGEQYF. In nucleotides, the CDR3 is TGTGCCAGCAGCCAAGATAACAGTCGGGGCGAGCAGTACTTC.

V usage is TRBV5-1 and J usage is TRBJ2-5; possible D gene TRBD2, 7 bases. V was pared by 4 bases and J by 5 bases, with 21 bases between. CDR1 SGHRS and CDR2 YFSETQ come from the germline V gene. The CDR3 totals 16 residues. CDR3 loop: CASSPGGGGALETQYF. DNA of the CDR3: TGCGCCAGCAGCCCGGGAGGAGGGGGGGCCCTGGAGACCCAGTACTTC.

V is TRBV10-3 and J is TRBJ1-5; the D is unclear. The ends were cut back, 10 bases at V and 0 bases at J, with 16 bases in the middle. Germline V gene lookup returns CDR1 ENHRY and CDR2 SYGVKD. The CDR3 consists of 15 residues. DNA of the CDR3: TGTGCCACCAGCCCGCGGGAGGATAGCAATCAGCCCCAGCATTTT. Its translation: CATSPREDSNQPQHF.

V gene TRBV6-5 combines with J gene TRBJ1-2, with 9 bases that match TRBD1. This CDR3 comprises 15 residues. V lost 6 bases to trimming and J lost 0 bases; unmatched junction nucleotides: 5. CDR1 is MNHEY and CDR2 is SVGAGI in the germline V gene. The CDR3 DNA follows: TGTGCCAGCAGGGGGGGACAGGGAGCTAACTATGGCTACACCTTC. Protein sequence: CASRGGQGANYGYTF.